One sample yielded the 29 T cell receptor beta chains listed below, sequenced in a study of blood T cell repertoires in COVID-19. Using immunoSEQ multiplex PCR, the repertoire was profiled, and TCRdb retains in-frame clones only, with some absent. This sample has 150,000 to 200,000 clones, with approximately 84% found just once. Input material: peripheral blood. All receptors come from a woman of 80 years or more with acute or convalescent COVID-19.

The rearrangement links TRBV12-5 to TRBJ1-1; D may be TRBD1 (6 bases). CDR1 is LGHNT and CDR2 is FRNRAP in the germline V gene. The CDR3 length is 15 residues. Trimming shortened V by 3 bases and J by 2 bases, and 13 bases separated the two germline ends. The CDR3 region is CASGLGGAPNTEAFF. DNA of the CDR3: TGTGCTAGTGGTTTAGGGGGGGCACCCAACACTGAAGCTTTCTTT.

The genes are TRBV4-1 and TRBJ2-2; D gene uncertain. Trimming cost V 1 base and J 4 bases, with 4 bases left between them. The length of the CDR3 is 13 residues. Per germline, CDR1 MGHRA and CDR2 YSYEKL. The CDR3 DNA is TGCGCCAGCAGCCAAGTCGTCACCGGGGAGCTGTTTTTT. Its translation is CASSQVVTGELFF.

The chain uses TRBV10-2 and TRBJ2-2; 11 bases match TRBD2. Germline CDR1 and CDR2: WSHSY and SAAADI. CDR3 length equals 16 residues. The V and J ends lost 7 bases and 2 bases, in that order; junction bases with no gene match: 6. The CDR3 loop is CASILTSGTNTGELFF. CDR3 nucleotides: TGCGCCAGCATACTGACTAGCGGGACTAACACCGGGGAGCTGTTTTTT.

Here the CDR3 DNA reads TGTGCCAGTAGTATAGTATCCGGCACTGAAGCTTTCTTT. It translates to CASSIVSGTEAFF. V and J are TRBV19 and TRBJ1-1, with D hard to call. Deletions cut 1 base from V and 4 bases from J, with 7 bases between. This CDR3 spans 13 amino acids. Looked up from germline, CDR1 is LNHDA and CDR2 is SQIVND (reference sequence).

The sample holds one count of this clone. This chain connects TRBV28 to TRBJ1-2; perhaps TRBD1 as D (5 bases). V was cut by 11 bases and J by 0 bases, with 10 bases left in between. CDR1 and CDR2 (germline): MDHEN, SYDVKM. The CDR3 loop spans 12 amino acids. CDR3: CAVSTANYGYTF. DNA of the CDR3: TGTGCCGTCTCGACAGCTAACTATGGCTACACCTTC.

V gene TRBV2 combines with J gene TRBJ1-3, with a tentative D call TRBD1 (6 bases). CDR3 length: 15 residues. Germline CDR1 and CDR2: SNHLY and FYNNEI. V lost 5 bases and J 0 bases, leaving 11 bases between the germline ends. CDR3 coding DNA: TGTGCCAGCAGTCGACGGACAGTCTCTGGAAACACCATATATTTT. Protein sequence: CASSRRTVSGNTIYF.

The chain combines TRBV5-1 with TRBJ1-2, with TRBD1 identical over 7 bases. CDR3 length equals 16 residues. J gave up 1 base and V 0 bases, and 6 bases lay outside the gene matches. Germline V CDR1 and CDR2: SGHRS, YFSETQ. Here the CDR3 reads CASSLAHGTDNYGYTF. Written as DNA, the CDR3 is TGCGCCAGCAGCTTGGCCCACGGGACAGATAACTATGGCTACACCTTC.

The chain couples TRBV7-8 to TRBJ1-4; D is possibly TRBD1 (5 bases). Per the germline V gene, CDR1 is SGHVS and CDR2 is FQNEAQ. Trimming cost V 3 bases and J 1 base, with 6 bases left between them. The CDR3 sequence is 14 residues long. CDR3 sequence reads: CASSLGGTNEKLFF. The CDR3 coding sequence is TGTGCCAGCAGCTTGGGGGGAACTAATGAAAAACTGTTTTTT.

This clone was counted a few times. The rearrangement joins TRBV29-1 to TRBJ2-1; a weak D match, TRBD2 (5 bases). Trimming removed 3 bases from V and 3 bases from J, with 9 bases in between. CDR3 length: 13 residues. CDR1 is SQVTM and CDR2 is ANQGSEA in the germline V gene. CDR3 amino acids: CSVEGEVYNEQFF. The CDR3 DNA reads TGCAGCGTTGAGGGAGAGGTCTACAATGAGCAGTTCTTC.

The chain carries TRBV11-2 and TRBJ2-7; possible D gene TRBD2, 6 bases. The V and J ends lost 1 base and 7 bases respectively, with 17 bases between them. CDR3 length equals 15 residues. Germline V gene sequence: CDR1 SGHAT, CDR2 FQNNGV. CDR3 sequence reads: CASSLGRRGPREQYF. As DNA, the CDR3 is TGTGCCAGCAGCTTAGGTCGGCGGGGCCCTAGGGAGCAGTACTTC.

In this sample, this clone turned up a few times. The chain links TRBV28 to TRBJ2-1; 12 nucleotides align to TRBD1. This CDR3 contains 16 residues. The junction had 4 bases not matched to a gene; V was cut back by 2 bases and J by 5 bases. CDR1 MDHEN and CDR2 SYDVKM come from the germline V gene. The CDR3 bases are TGTGCCAGCAGTTTACCCGGGACAGGGGGCAACAATGAGCAGTTCTTC. The encoded protein is CASSLPGTGGNNEQFF.

The chain joins TRBV19 to TRBJ2-3, with 7 bases fitting TRBD2. Looked up from germline, CDR1 is LNHDA and CDR2 is SQIVND (reference sequence). With 2 bases clipped from V and 4 bases from J, the junction kept 6 bases outside the gene matches. This CDR3 contains 15 residues. This CDR3 reads CASSIRREPADTQYF. Here the CDR3 DNA reads TGTGCCAGTAGTATACGGCGGGAGCCCGCAGATACGCAGTATTTT.

This sequence joins TRBV2 and TRBJ2-7, with 12 bases identical to TRBD1. Germline CDR1 reads SNHLY; CDR2 reads FYNNEI. Trimming at V came to 6 bases and at J to 2 bases, leaving 5 bases not matched to a gene. The CDR3 has 15 residues. CDR3 sequence reads: CASRSGQGATYEQYF. The CDR3 DNA reads TGTGCCAGCAGATCGGGACAGGGGGCCACCTACGAGCAGTACTTC.

The chain combines TRBV18 with TRBJ2-7, with TRBD2 as a possible D gene (5 bases). The germline CDR1 and CDR2 sequences are KGHSH and LQKENI. There are 14 residues in the CDR3. V lost 6 bases and J lost 5, with 17 bases in between. For the CDR3, the DNA is TGTGCCAGCTCGCGTTTAAACGGGATCGACGAGCAGTACTTC. Protein sequence: CASSRLNGIDEQYF.

J is TRBJ1-2 and V is TRBV7-9; the D is unclear. With 2 bases removed from V and 7 bases from J, the gap between germline ends came to 5 bases. This CDR3 comprises 11 residues. Germline CDR1 is SEHNR and CDR2 is FQNEAQ (reference sequence). This chain's CDR3 is CASSLTSGYTF. The CDR3 nucleotides are TGTGCCAGCAGCTTAACATCTGGCTACACCTTC.

The chain is built from TRBV18 and TRBJ2-3; the match to TRBD1 covers 9 bases. The CDR3 has 16 residues. Unmatched junction bases numbered 10, after V lost 6 bases and J lost 3 bases. The germline gives CDR1 KGHSH, CDR2 LQKENI. CDR3 loop: CASSLLWGQGTDTQYF. The CDR3 DNA reads as TGTGCCAGCTCCCTCTTGTGGGGACAGGGTACAGATACGCAGTATTTT. Looking up the rest from reference TRBV18 and TRBJ2-3 gives the full variable domain: NAGVMQNPRHLVRRRGQEARLRCSPMKGHSHVYWYRQLPEEGLKFMVYLQKENIIDESGMPKERFSAEFPKEGPSILRIQQVVRGDSAAYFCASSLLWGQGTDTQYFGPGTRLTVL.

This sequence joins TRBV6-5 and TRBJ2-7; 7 bases agree with TRBD1. The V and J ends lost 2 bases and 0 bases, in that order; junction bases with no gene match: 4. Germline CDR1 reads MNHEY; CDR2 reads SVGAGI. This CDR3 contains 15 residues. The CDR3 sequence is CASSYGTELSYEQYF. The CDR3 bases are TGTGCCAGCAGTTACGGGACAGAGCTCTCCTACGAGCAGTACTTC.

This chain joins TRBV4-1 and TRBJ2-4, with 10 bases that match TRBD2. This CDR3 spans 17 amino acids. The germline CDR1 and CDR2 sequences are MGHRA and YSYEKL. V was clipped by 7 bases and J by 3 bases; unmatched bases: 12. The CDR3 sequence is CASTIRLAGRGKNIQYF. The CDR3 coding sequence is TGCGCCAGCACGATCCGACTAGCGGGTAGGGGCAAAAACATTCAGTACTTC.

The J gene is TRBJ1-1, the V gene TRBV25-1; possible D gene TRBD1, 5 bases. V was trimmed by 9 bases and J by 1 base, leaving 9 bases between them. This CDR3 region has 12 residues. Germline lookup yields CDR1 MGHDK and CDR2 SYGVNS. As DNA, the CDR3 is TGTGCCAGTCGGAGGGGGAACACTGAAGCTTTCTTT. Translated, it gives CASRRGNTEAFF.

This clone was counted only a few times. This chain uses TRBV9 with TRBJ1-2; D is undetermined. V was shortened by 0 bases and J by 4 bases, with 7 bases between the two germline ends. CDR1 and CDR2 from the germline V gene are SGDLS and YYNGEE. This CDR3 is 13 amino acids long. This CDR3 reads CASSVEAGYGYTF. The CDR3 region has the DNA TGTGCCAGCAGCGTAGAGGCAGGCTATGGCTACACCTTC.

V is TRBV30 and J is TRBJ2-5; weak D call: TRBD1 (5 bases). Looked up from germline, CDR1 is GTSNPN and CDR2 is SVGIG (reference sequence). The CDR3 covers 12 residues. With 3 bases removed from V and 5 bases from J, the gap between germline ends came to 10 bases. The chain's CDR3 is CAWRGDGETQYF. The CDR3 bases are TGTGCCTGGAGAGGGGATGGGGAGACCCAGTACTTC. The whole variable domain, remainder taken from reference TRBV30 and TRBJ2-5, is SQTIHQWPATLVQPVGSPLSLECTVEGTSNPNLYWYRQAAGRGLQLLFYSVGIGQISSEVPQNLSASRPQDRQFILSSKKLLLSDSGFYLCAWRGDGETQYFGPGTRLLVL.

This clone was seen a few times. The gene calls are TRBV7-9 and TRBJ1-2; D is ambiguous. Trimming pared 3 bases from V and 4 bases from J, leaving 15 bases between. Germline CDR1 SEHNR, CDR2 FQNEAQ (reference sequence). This CDR3 region has 15 residues. CDR3 loop: CASSFGEWVSYGYTF. The CDR3 nucleotides are TGTGCCAGCAGCTTCGGGGAATGGGTGTCCTATGGCTACACCTTC.

The chain links TRBV7-9 to TRBJ2-3; D might be TRBD1 (5 bases). The length of the CDR3 is 15 residues. V lost 3 bases and J lost 2, with 12 bases in between. Per germline, CDR1 SEHNR and CDR2 FQNEAQ (reference sequence). The CDR3 DNA reads TGTGCCAGCAGCTTTGGAAGGGGTGACACAGATACGCAGTATTTT. Protein sequence: CASSFGRGDTDTQYF.

The chain has TRBV5-1 and TRBJ1-1, with D maybe TRBD1 (5 bases). This CDR3 spans 16 amino acids. Germline V gene sequence: CDR1 SGHRS, CDR2 YFSETQ. Trimming shortened V by 4 bases and J by 4 bases, and 20 bases separated the two germline ends. The CDR3 DNA sequence: TGCGCCAGCAGCCAACCCAGGGCCTCTGGTGTCACTGAAGCTTTCTTT. This gives the protein CASSQPRASGVTEAFF.

The genes are TRBV18 and TRBJ2-7; 9 nucleotides line up with TRBD1. The germline V gene encodes CDR1 KGHSH and CDR2 LQKENI. V trimming: 3 bases; J trimming: 3 bases; junction bases outside the gene matches: 3. This CDR3 has 14 amino acids. The CDR3 reads CASSPRTGDYEQYF. DNA for the CDR3: TGTGCCAGCTCACCTCGGACAGGGGACTACGAGCAGTACTTC.

The V gene is TRBV4-3, the J gene TRBJ2-1, with 8 bases identical to TRBD1. Per germline, CDR1 LGHNA and CDR2 YSLEER. CDR3 length: 17 amino acids. V lost 0 bases to trimming and J lost 4 bases; unmatched junction nucleotides: 8. The DNA for the CDR3 is TGCGCCAGCAGCCAAGATACTGAGACAGGGGCATACAATGAGCAGTTCTTC. This sequence encodes CASSQDTETGAYNEQFF.

This rearrangement joins TRBV7-8 to TRBJ2-6; D may be TRBD1 (6 bases). Germline-derived CDR1 and CDR2 are SGHVS and FQNEAQ. V was pared by 1 base and J by 0 bases, with 13 bases between. The CDR3 loop spans 18 amino acids. CDR3 loop: CASSLVFQGRSGANVLTF. In DNA form, the CDR3 reads TGTGCCAGCAGCTTAGTGTTCCAGGGGCGCTCTGGGGCCAACGTCCTGACTTTC.

The rearrangement uses TRBV18 and TRBJ1-2; D gene uncertain. V lost 2 bases and J lost 8, with 18 bases in between. The CDR3 covers 15 residues. Germline assignment: CDR1 KGHSH and CDR2 LQKENI. The CDR3 reads CASSPVGTGGYGYTF. Written as DNA, the CDR3 is TGTGCCAGCTCACCAGTTGGCACGGGAGGGTACGGCTACACCTTC. The complete variable domain, with remaining parts taken from reference TRBV18 and TRBJ1-2, reads NAGVMQNPRHLVRRRGQEARLRCSPMKGHSHVYWYRQLPEEGLKFMVYLQKENIIDESGMPKERFSAEFPKEGPSILRIQQVVRGDSAAYFCASSPVGTGGYGYTFGSGTRLTVV.

This rearrangement joins TRBV5-1 to TRBJ2-1; 7 nucleotides match TRBD2. Trimming took 4 bases from V and 5 from J; bases not matched to a gene: 3. Germline assignment: CDR1 SGHRS and CDR2 YFSETQ. This CDR3 contains 13 residues. CDR3 protein: CASSTGTNNEQFF. The CDR3 coding sequence is TGCGCCAGCAGCACCGGGACTAACAATGAGCAGTTCTTC. Drawing the rest from reference TRBV5-1 and TRBJ2-1, the complete variable domain is KAGVTQTPRYLIKTRGQQVTLSCSPISGHRSVSWYQQTPGQGLQFLFEYFSETQRNKGNFPGRFSGRQFSNSRSEMNVSTLELGDSALYLCASSTGTNNEQFFGPGTRLTVL.